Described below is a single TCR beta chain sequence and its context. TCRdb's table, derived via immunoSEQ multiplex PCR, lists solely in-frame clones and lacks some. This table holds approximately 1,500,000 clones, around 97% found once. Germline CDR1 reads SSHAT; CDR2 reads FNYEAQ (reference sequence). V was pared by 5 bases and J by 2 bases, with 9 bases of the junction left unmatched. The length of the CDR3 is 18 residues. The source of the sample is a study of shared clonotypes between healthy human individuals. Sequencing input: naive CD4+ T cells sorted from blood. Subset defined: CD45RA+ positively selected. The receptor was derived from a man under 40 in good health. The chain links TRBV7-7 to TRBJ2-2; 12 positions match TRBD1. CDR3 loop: CASSRVGQGAFNTGELFF. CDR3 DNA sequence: TGTGCCAGCAGCCGAGTGGGACAGGGGGCCTTTAACACCGGGGAGCTGTTTTTT.